The 24 T cell receptor beta chains below come from one sample, sequenced in a study of T cell responses to AZD1222 COVID-19 vaccine. Sequencing was performed with immunoSEQ multiplex PCR; in TCRdb, only in-frame clones are kept and a portion is missing. The sample contains about 4,600 clones, over 75% of which appear only once. This specimen was peripheral blood, taken 28 days after the second AZD1222 dose. The receptor source for this set is an adult who received the AZD1222 COVID-19 vaccine.

The table lists this clone with a count of one. The chain employs TRBV9 and TRBJ2-1, with 11 bases fitting TRBD2. The CDR3 consists of 14 residues. Germline CDR1 and CDR2: SGDLS and YYNGEE. V trimming: 2 bases; J trimming: 9 bases; junction bases outside the gene matches: 4. Here the CDR3 DNA reads TGTGCCAGCAGCGTGACTAGCGGGACCTTTGAGCAGTTCTTC. This encodes CASSVTSGTFEQFF.

The J gene is TRBJ2-3, the V gene TRBV6-6, with TRBD1 matching 9 bases. The CDR3 covers 14 residues. V shed 2 bases and J 4 bases; nucleotides not matched to a gene: 1. The germline V gene has CDR1 MNHNY and CDR2 SVGAGI (reference sequence). CDR3 in amino acids: CASSYTGGADTQYF. The CDR3 bases are TGTGCCAGCAGTTACACAGGGGGCGCAGATACGCAGTATTTT.

The chain recombines TRBV19 with TRBJ2-2; D is ambiguous. Germline CDR1 and CDR2: LNHDA and SQIVND (reference sequence). The V and J ends lost 5 bases and 0 bases respectively, with 19 bases between them. This CDR3 contains 18 residues. The CDR3 protein is CASSPAGYGLANTGELFF. The DNA for the CDR3 is TGTGCCAGTAGTCCGGCTGGGTATGGGCTCGCGAACACCGGGGAGCTGTTTTTT.

The chain is built from TRBV7-9 and TRBJ2-7; no firm D call. Trimming removed 4 bases at V and 5 bases at J, with 9 bases between. Germline CDR1 reads SEHNR; CDR2 reads FQNEAQ (reference sequence). CDR3 length: 12 amino acids. The CDR3 loop is CASSSPADEQYF. The CDR3 DNA follows: TGTGCCAGCAGCTCGCCCGCGGACGAGCAGTACTTC.

J is TRBJ1-2 and V is TRBV9, with no clear D. Germline lookup yields CDR1 SGDLS and CDR2 YYNGEE. The CDR3 runs to 14 residues. V was cut by 0 bases and J by 6 bases, with 12 bases left in between. The CDR3 nucleotides are TGTGCCAGCAGCGTAGGGGTCTCGAGGGATGGCTACACCTTC. Its protein is CASSVGVSRDGYTF.

The chain recombines TRBV12-3 or TRBV12-4 with TRBJ2-5, with no clear D. The CDR3 runs to 13 residues. The germline V and J ends were trimmed by 3 bases and 2 bases, with 7 bases remaining between them. CDR3: CASSFLAQETQYF. Here the CDR3 DNA reads TGTGCCAGCAGTTTCTTAGCACAAGAGACCCAGTACTTC.

The chain recombines TRBV7-9 with TRBJ1-5; unclear D gene. Germline V lookup: CDR1 SEHNR, CDR2 FQNEAQ (reference sequence). V lost 3 bases and J lost 6, with 9 bases in between. The CDR3 consists of 13 residues. The CDR3 region is CASSFGEGQPQHF. CDR3 DNA: TGTGCCAGCAGCTTCGGGGAGGGTCAGCCCCAGCATTTT.

The chain carries TRBV9 and TRBJ2-1; TRBD2 matches 8 bases. Trimming took 2 bases from V and 5 from J; bases not matched to a gene: 6. Per the germline V gene, CDR1 is SGDLS and CDR2 is YYNGEE. The CDR3 is 15 residues long. The CDR3 coding sequence is TGTGCCAGCAGCGTTACTAGCGGAACCAACAATGAGCAGTTCTTC. The encoded protein is CASSVTSGTNNEQFF.

Of note for this clone: One junction end disagrees with the germline gene, perhaps due to a read error. The chain links TRBV3-1 (or the pseudogene TRBV3-2) to TRBJ1-2, with 9 bases lining up with TRBD1. The CDR3 extends over 13 amino acids. Germline-derived CDR1 and CDR2 are LGHDT and YNNKEL (reference sequence). The CDR3 DNA sequence: TGTGCCAGCAGCCTGACCGGGACAGGGTTTCCGTACTTC. Its translation: CASSLTGTGFPYF.

The chain links TRBV10-1 to TRBJ2-3; the match to TRBD2 covers 9 bases. The germline CDR1 and CDR2 sequences are WNHNN and SYGVQD (reference sequence). This CDR3 contains 17 residues. Losses at the gene ends were 7 bases for V and 4 bases for J; bases not matched to a gene: 15. The CDR3, as DNA: TGCGCCAGCACCGACGGACTAGCGACCCTCGGGCCAGATACGCAGTATTTT. Translation: CASTDGLATLGPDTQYF.

The J gene is TRBJ1-1, the V gene TRBV7-9; tentative D call: TRBD1 (5 bases). Per the germline V gene, CDR1 is SEHNR and CDR2 is FQNEAQ (reference sequence). Trimming left V 5 bases short and J 1 base short, with 8 bases between. This CDR3 spans 13 amino acids. The CDR3: CASSPGENTEAFF. The CDR3 DNA follows: TGTGCCAGCAGCCCGGGGGAGAACACTGAAGCTTTCTTT.

The chain combines TRBV28 with TRBJ1-2; possible D gene TRBD1, 5 bases. This CDR3 contains 15 residues. The germline V gene encodes CDR1 MDHEN and CDR2 SYDVKM. V was trimmed by 8 bases and J by 0 bases, leaving 16 bases between them. CDR3 region: CASLGWPGPNYGYTF. The CDR3 DNA follows: TGTGCCAGCCTCGGATGGCCGGGGCCTAACTATGGCTACACCTTC.

V gene TRBV7-2 combines with J gene TRBJ1-2; no firm D call. Germline lookup yields CDR1 SGHTA and CDR2 FQGNSA. The CDR3 is made up of 14 amino acids. V dropped 4 bases and J dropped 7 bases, with 16 bases sitting between them. The DNA for the CDR3 is TGTGCCAGCAGCTCGAATGACATGATTAGTGGCTACACCTTC. It encodes CASSSNDMISGYTF.

Comments on this clone: Other DNA sequences of this sample code for an identical CDR3. The chain has TRBV4-1 and TRBJ2-2, with 15 bases identical to TRBD2. The CDR3 is 17 residues long. V was clipped by 6 bases and J by 4 bases; unmatched bases: 6. Germline assignment: CDR1 MGHRA and CDR2 YSYEKL. The CDR3 sequence is CASSPRTSGRATGELFF. CDR3 nucleotide sequence: TGCGCCAGCAGTCCGAGGACTAGCGGGAGGGCCACCGGGGAGCTGTTTTTT.

V and J are TRBV3-1 (or the pseudogene TRBV3-2) and TRBJ2-2; 8 bases fit TRBD2. The CDR3 runs 16 residues. Per the germline V gene, CDR1 is LGHDT and CDR2 is YNNKEL (reference sequence). V shed 0 bases, J shed 7 bases, and the junction held 7 bases outside the gene matches. CDR3 amino acids: CASSQEGCGGFGELFF. Here the CDR3 DNA reads TGTGCCAGCAGCCAAGAGGGCTGCGGGGGGTTCGGGGAGCTGTTTTTT.

The chain links TRBV6-6 to TRBJ1-2, with TRBD1 as a possible D gene (5 bases). In germline, CDR1 is MNHNY, CDR2 SVGAGI (reference sequence). This CDR3 comprises 14 residues. Trimming shortened V by 5 bases and J by 4 bases, and 14 bases separated the two germline ends. For the CDR3, the DNA is TGTGCCAGCAGTCGTGTGGGGGGGAGCTATGGCTACACCTTC. It yields the protein CASSRVGGSYGYTF.

The genes are TRBV18 and TRBJ1-1; D unresolved. Per germline, CDR1 KGHSH and CDR2 LQKENI. This CDR3 comprises 18 residues. V lost 3 bases to trimming and J lost 2 bases, with 22 bases between them. CDR3 bases: TGTGCCAGCTCACCTCTACCAATACACAGAACGGGAAACACTGAAGCTTTCTTT. It yields the protein CASSPLPIHRTGNTEAFF.

The chain employs TRBV5-1 and TRBJ2-5; D not resolved. Germline CDR1 reads SGHRS; CDR2 reads YFSETQ. V was clipped by 0 bases and J by 2 bases, with 2 bases between them. There are 12 residues in the CDR3. The CDR3 DNA follows: TGCGCCAGCAGCTTGGATCAAGAGACCCAGTACTTC. Its protein is CASSLDQETQYF.

The rearrangement uses TRBV28 and TRBJ1-6; 8 bases are shared with TRBD1. With 8 bases clipped from V and 3 bases from J, the junction kept 6 bases outside the gene matches. The CDR3 totals 15 residues. The V gene's germline CDR1 is MDHEN and CDR2 SYDVKM. CDR3 sequence (DNA): TGTGCCAGCGAGGACAGGGCACACTATAATTCACCCCTCCACTTT. As protein: CASEDRAHYNSPLHF. The full variable domain, rest sourced from reference TRBV28 and TRBJ1-6, is DVKVTQSSRYLVKRTGEKVFLECVQDMDHENMFWYRQDPGLGLRLIYFSYDVKMKEKGDIPEGYSVSREKKERFSLILESASTNQTSMYLCASEDRAHYNSPLHFGNGTRLTVT.

The chain couples TRBV28 to TRBJ1-1; 8 bases map to TRBD1. The CDR3 has 16 residues. V gave up 6 bases and J gave up 3 bases; unmatched junction bases: 12. In germline, CDR1 is MDHEN, CDR2 SYDVKM. The CDR3 is CASRLLTGVRYTEAFF. CDR3 DNA: TGTGCCAGCAGGCTCCTGACAGGGGTAAGGTACACTGAAGCTTTCTTT.

The chain has TRBV7-8 and TRBJ1-2, with 9 bases matching TRBD1. The germline V gene encodes CDR1 SGHVS and CDR2 FQNEAQ. J lost 8 bases, V lost 1 base, and 8 bases had no gene match. The CDR3 loop spans 15 amino acids. CDR3 sequence (DNA): TGTGCCAGCAGCTTAGGGACAGGGGAGATCGGGGGCTACACCTTC. Translation: CASSLGTGEIGGYTF.

V usage is TRBV7-2 and J usage is TRBJ2-2; D is perhaps TRBD1 or TRBD2 (6 bases each). V gave up 5 bases and J gave up 0 bases, with 19 bases separating them. Germline assignment: CDR1 SGHTA and CDR2 FQGNSA. This CDR3 spans 18 amino acids. DNA of the CDR3: TGTGCCAGCAGCCCGTTATTGGGGGGACAAGCGAACACCGGGGAGCTGTTTTTT. It encodes CASSPLLGGQANTGELFF.

The rearrangement uses TRBV7-2 and TRBJ1-1; no reliable D call. The length of the CDR3 is 13 residues. Trimming left V 4 bases short and J 10 bases short, with 16 bases between. Germline values: CDR1 SGHTA, CDR2 FQGNSA. For the CDR3, the DNA is TGTGCCAGCAGCTCAAAAATCGGGATCGGAGCTTTCTTT. It translates to CASSSKIGIGAFF. Complete variable domain (other parts from reference TRBV7-2 and TRBJ1-1): GAGVSQSPSNKVTEKGKDVELRCDPISGHTALYWYRQSLGQGLEFLIYFQGNSAPDKSGLPSDRFSAERTGGSVSTLTIQRTQQEDSAVYLCASSSKIGIGAFFGQGTRLTVV.

The chain is built from TRBV6-2 or TRBV6-3 and TRBJ1-2, with D possibly matching TRBD1 (6 bases). Germline V gene data show CDR1 as MNHEY and CDR2 as SVGEGT. The V and J ends lost 5 bases and 5 bases respectively, with 12 bases between them. The CDR3 length is 13 residues. The CDR3 spells CASSSGTFYGYTF. In DNA form, the CDR3 reads TGTGCCAGCAGTAGTGGGACATTTTATGGCTACACCTTC.